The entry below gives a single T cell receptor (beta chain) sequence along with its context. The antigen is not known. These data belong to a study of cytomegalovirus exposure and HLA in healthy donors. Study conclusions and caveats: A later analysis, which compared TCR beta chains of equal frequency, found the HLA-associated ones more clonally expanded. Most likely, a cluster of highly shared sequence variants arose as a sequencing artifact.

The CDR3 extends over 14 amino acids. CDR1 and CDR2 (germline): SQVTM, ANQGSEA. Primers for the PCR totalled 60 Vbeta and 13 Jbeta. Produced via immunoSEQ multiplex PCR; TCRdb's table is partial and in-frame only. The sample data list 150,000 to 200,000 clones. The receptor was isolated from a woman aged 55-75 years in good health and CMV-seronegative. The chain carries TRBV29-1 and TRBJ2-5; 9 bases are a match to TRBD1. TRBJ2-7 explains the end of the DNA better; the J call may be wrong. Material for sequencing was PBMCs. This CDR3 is CSVGQQGALYEQYF. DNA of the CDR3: TGCAGCGTCGGTCAACAGGGGGCATTATACGAGCAGTACTTC.